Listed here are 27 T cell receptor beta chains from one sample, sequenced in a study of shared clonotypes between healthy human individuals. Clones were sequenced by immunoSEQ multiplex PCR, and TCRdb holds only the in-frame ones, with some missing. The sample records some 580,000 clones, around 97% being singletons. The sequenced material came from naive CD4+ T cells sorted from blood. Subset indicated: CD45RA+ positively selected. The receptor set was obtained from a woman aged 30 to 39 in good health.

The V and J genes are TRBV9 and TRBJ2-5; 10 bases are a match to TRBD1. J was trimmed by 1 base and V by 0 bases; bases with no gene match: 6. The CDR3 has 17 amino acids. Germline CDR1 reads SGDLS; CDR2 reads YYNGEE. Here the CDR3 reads CASSVAGDRGRQETQYF. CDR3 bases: TGTGCCAGCAGCGTAGCAGGTGACAGGGGGCGCCAAGAGACCCAGTACTTC.

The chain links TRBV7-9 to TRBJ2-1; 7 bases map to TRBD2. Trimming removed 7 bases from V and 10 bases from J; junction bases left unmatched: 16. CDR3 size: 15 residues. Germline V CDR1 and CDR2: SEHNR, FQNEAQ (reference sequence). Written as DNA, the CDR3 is TGTGCCAGCAAGGATTGGGCGGGAGTTGGATCCGAGCAGTTCTTC. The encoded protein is CASKDWAGVGSEQFF.

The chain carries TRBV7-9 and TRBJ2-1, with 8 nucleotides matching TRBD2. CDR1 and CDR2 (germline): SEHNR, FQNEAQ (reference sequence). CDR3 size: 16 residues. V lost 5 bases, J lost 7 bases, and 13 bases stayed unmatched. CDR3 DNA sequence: TGTGCCAGCAGCACCAAACTAGCGGACATTAAGAATGAGCAGTTCTTC. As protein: CASSTKLADIKNEQFF.

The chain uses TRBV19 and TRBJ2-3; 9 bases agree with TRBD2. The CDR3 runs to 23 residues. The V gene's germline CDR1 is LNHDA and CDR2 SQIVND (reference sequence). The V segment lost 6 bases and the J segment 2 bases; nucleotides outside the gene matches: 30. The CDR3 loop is CASRGPGSDRRIASGTYTDTQYF. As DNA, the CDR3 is TGTGCCAGTAGGGGCCCCGGGTCGGACAGAAGGATAGCTAGCGGGACCTACACAGATACGCAGTATTTT.

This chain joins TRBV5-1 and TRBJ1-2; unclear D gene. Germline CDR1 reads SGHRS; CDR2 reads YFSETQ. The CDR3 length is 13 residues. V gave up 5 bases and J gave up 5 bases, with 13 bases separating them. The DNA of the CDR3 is TGCGCCAGCAGGAAGCCTGATGCGTATGGCTACACCTTC. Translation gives CASRKPDAYGYTF. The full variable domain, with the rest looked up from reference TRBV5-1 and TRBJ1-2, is KAGVTQTPRYLIKTRGQQVTLSCSPISGHRSVSWYQQTPGQGLQFLFEYFSETQRNKGNFPGRFSGRQFSNSRSEMNVSTLELGDSALYLCASRKPDAYGYTFGSGTRLTVV.

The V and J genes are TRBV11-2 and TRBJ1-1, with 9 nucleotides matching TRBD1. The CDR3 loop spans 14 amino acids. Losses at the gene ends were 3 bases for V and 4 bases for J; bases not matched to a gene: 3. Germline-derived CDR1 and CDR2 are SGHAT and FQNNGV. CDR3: CASSLQTGGTEAFF. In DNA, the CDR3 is TGTGCCAGCAGCTTGCAGACAGGGGGCACTGAAGCTTTCTTT.

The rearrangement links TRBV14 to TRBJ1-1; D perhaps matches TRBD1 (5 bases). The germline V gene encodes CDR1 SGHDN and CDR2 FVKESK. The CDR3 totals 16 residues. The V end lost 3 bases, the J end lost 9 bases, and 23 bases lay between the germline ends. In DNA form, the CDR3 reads TGTGCCAGCAGCCACTACCAGGCAGGGCCGAGTTTTAAAGCTTTCTTT. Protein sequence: CASSHYQAGPSFKAFF. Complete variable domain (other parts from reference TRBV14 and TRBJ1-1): EAGVTQFPSHSVIEKGQTVTLRCDPISGHDNLYWYRRVMGKEIKFLLHFVKESKQDESGMPNNRFLAERTGGTYSTLKVQPAELEDSGVYFCASSHYQAGPSFKAFFGQGTRLTVV.

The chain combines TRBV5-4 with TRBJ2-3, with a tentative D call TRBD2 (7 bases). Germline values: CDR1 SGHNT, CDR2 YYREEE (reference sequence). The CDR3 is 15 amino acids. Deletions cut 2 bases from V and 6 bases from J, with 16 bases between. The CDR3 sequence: CASSFGGQAGDTQYF. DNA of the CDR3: TGTGCCAGCAGCTTCGGGGGACAAGCGGGGGATACGCAGTATTTT.

The CDR3 nucleotides are TGTGCCAGCAGCTCCTCAGGACTAGCGGGAGACGAGCAGTACTTC. As protein: CASSSSGLAGDEQYF. This sequence joins TRBV7-2 and TRBJ2-7; TRBD2 aligns across 13 bases. Germline assignment: CDR1 SGHTA and CDR2 FQGNSA. Trimming cost V 4 bases and J 5 bases; bases outside gene matches: 5. CDR3 length equals 15 residues. The variable domain in full, with the rest retrieved from reference TRBV7-2 and TRBJ2-7, is GAGVSQSPSNKVTEKGKDVELRCDPISGHTALYWYRQSLGQGLEFLIYFQGNSAPDKSGLPSDRFSAERTGGSVSTLTIQRTQQEDSAVYLCASSSSGLAGDEQYFGPGTRLTVT.

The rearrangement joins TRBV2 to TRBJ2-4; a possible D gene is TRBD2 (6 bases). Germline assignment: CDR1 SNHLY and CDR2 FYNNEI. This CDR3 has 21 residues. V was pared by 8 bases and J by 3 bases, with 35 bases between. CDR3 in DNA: TGTGCCAGCGGGTTAGGGGTTGTCCGTTTGCGGAGGTCGGGGGACAAAAACATTCAGTACTTC. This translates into CASGLGVVRLRRSGDKNIQYF.

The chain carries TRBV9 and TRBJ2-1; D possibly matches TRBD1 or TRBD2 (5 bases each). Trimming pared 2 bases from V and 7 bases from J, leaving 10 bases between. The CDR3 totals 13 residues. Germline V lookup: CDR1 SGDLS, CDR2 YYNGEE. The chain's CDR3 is CASSVPGRNEQFF. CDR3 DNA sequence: TGTGCCAGCAGCGTGCCGGGACGGAATGAGCAGTTCTTC.

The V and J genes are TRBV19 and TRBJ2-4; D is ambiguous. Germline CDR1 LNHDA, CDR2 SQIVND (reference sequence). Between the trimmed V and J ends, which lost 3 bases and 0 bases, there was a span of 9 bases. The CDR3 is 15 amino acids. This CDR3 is CASSIYKGAKNIQYF. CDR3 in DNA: TGTGCCAGTAGTATTTATAAGGGAGCCAAAAACATTCAGTACTTC.

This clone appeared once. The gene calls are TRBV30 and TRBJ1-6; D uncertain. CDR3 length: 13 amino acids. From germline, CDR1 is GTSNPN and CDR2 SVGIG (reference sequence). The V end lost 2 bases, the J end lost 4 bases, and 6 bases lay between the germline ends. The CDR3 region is CAWSFQYNSPLHF. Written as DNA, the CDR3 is TGTGCCTGGAGTTTCCAGTATAATTCACCCCTCCACTTT.

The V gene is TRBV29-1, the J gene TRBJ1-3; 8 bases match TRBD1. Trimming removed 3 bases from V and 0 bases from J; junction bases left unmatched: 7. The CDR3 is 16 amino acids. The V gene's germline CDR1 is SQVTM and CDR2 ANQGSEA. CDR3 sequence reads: CSVEGTGPFSGNTIYF. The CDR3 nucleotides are TGCAGCGTTGAGGGGACAGGACCATTCTCTGGAAACACCATATATTTT.

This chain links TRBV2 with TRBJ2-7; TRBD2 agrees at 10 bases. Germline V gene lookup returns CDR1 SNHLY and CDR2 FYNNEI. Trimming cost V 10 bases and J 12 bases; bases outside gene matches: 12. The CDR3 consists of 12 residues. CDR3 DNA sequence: TGTGCCACGAGAGGGGATAGCGGGAGGCCGTACTTC. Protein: CATRGDSGRPYF. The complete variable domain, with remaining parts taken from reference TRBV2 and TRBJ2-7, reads EPEVTQTPSHQVTQMGQEVILRCVPISNHLYFYWYRQILGQKVEFLVSFYNNEISEKSEIFDDQFSVERPDGSNFTLKIRSTKLEDSAMYFCATRGDSGRPYFGPGTRLTVT.

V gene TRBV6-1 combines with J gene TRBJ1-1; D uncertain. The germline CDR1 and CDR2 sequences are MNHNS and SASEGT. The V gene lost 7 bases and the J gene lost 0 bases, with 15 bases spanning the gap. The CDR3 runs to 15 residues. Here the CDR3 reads CASISFSELNTEAFF. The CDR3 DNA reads TGTGCCAGCATTTCCTTTAGCGAACTGAACACTGAAGCTTTCTTT.

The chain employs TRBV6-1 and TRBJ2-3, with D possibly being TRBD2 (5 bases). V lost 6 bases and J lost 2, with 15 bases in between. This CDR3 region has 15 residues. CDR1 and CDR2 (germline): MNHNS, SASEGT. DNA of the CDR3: TGTGCCAGCAGCCCCGGAGGAACCTTCACAGATACGCAGTATTTT. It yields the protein CASSPGGTFTDTQYF.

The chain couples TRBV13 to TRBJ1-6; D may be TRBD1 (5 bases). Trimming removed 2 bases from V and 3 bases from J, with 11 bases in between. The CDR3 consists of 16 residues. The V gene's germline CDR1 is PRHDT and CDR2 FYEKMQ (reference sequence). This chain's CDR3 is CASSLSGTDYNSPLHF. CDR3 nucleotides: TGTGCCAGCAGCTTATCCGGGACTGACTATAATTCACCCCTCCACTTT.

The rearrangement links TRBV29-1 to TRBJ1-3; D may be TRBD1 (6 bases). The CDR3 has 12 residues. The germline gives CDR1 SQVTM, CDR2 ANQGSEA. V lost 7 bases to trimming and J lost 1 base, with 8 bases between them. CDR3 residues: CSAQGSGNTIYF. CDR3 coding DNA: TGCAGCGCGCAGGGGTCTGGAAACACCATATATTTT.

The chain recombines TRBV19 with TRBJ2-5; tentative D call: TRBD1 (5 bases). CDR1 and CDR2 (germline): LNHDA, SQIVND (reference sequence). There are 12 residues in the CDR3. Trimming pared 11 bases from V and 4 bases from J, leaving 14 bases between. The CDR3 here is CASAGFRETQYF. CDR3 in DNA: TGTGCCTCAGCAGGGTTTCGAGAGACCCAGTACTTC.

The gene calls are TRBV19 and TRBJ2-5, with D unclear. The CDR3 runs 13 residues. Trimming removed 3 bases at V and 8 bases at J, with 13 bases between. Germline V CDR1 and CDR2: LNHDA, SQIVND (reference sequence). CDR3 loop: CASSIGSLATQYF. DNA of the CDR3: TGTGCCAGTAGTATTGGGTCATTGGCTACCCAGTACTTC.

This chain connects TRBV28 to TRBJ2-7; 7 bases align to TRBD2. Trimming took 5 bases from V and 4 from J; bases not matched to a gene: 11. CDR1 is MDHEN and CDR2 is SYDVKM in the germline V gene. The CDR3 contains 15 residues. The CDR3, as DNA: TGTGCCAGCAGTATAAGCGGGGCTGGTCGGTACGAGCAGTACTTC. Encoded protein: CASSISGAGRYEQYF.

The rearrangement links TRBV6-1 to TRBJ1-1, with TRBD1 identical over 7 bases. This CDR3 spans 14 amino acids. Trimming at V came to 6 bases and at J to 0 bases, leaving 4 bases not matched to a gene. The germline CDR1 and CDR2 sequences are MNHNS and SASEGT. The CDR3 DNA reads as TGTGCCAGCAGGGACAGGCCTTTGAACACTGAAGCTTTCTTT. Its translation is CASRDRPLNTEAFF.

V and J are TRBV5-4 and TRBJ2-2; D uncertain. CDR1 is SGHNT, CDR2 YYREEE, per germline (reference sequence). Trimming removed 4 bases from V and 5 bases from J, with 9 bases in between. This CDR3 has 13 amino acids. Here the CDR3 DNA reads TGTGCCAGCAGCGTCGGGCAAACCGGGGAGCTGTTTTTT. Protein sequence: CASSVGQTGELFF.

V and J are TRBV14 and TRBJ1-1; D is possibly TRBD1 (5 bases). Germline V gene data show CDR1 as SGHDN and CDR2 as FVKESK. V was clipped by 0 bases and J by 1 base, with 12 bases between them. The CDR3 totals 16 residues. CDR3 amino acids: CASSQDLRVGNTEAFF. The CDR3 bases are TGTGCCAGCAGCCAAGATCTCAGGGTGGGGAACACTGAAGCTTTCTTT.

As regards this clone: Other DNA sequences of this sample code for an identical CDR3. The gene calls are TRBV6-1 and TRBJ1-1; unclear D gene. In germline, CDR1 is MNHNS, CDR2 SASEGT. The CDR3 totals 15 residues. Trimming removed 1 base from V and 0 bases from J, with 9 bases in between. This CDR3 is CASSEGRRMNTEAFF. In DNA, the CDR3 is TGTGCCAGCAGTGAAGGGAGACGGATGAACACTGAAGCTTTCTTT.

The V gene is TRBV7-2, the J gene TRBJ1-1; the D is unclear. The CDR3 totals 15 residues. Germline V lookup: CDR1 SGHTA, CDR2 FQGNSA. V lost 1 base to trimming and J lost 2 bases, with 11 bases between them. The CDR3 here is CASSLERTRNTEAFF. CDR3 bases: TGTGCCAGCAGCTTAGAGCGGACCAGAAACACTGAAGCTTTCTTT.